This T cell receptor (beta chain) was captured in a study of shared clonotypes between healthy human individuals. Sorted-subset replicate PCRs used about 200 ng of genomic DNA. This amount corresponded to approximately 30,000 T cell genomes. Clones were sequenced by immunoSEQ multiplex PCR, and TCRdb holds only the in-frame ones, with some missing. This table holds about 2.1 million clones, about 93% found once. Terminally differentiated effector memory CD45RA+ cells were left out of the naive CD8 fraction, which was CD45RO-negative and positively selected for CCR7. Germline lookup yields CDR1 SGHNT and CDR2 YYREEE (reference sequence). This CDR3 contains 15 residues. V lost 3 bases to trimming and J lost 3 bases, with 15 bases between them.

The chain joins TRBV5-4 to TRBJ2-5, with a possible D match to TRBD1 (6 bases). The clonotype comes from a man aged 18-30 years in good health. Some clones in this sample may be carry-over from other donors' samples. The sample was naive CD8+ T cells from PBMCs. CDR3 nucleotide sequence: TGTGCCAGCAGCTCGGATAGGACAGCCGAAGAGACCCAGTACTTC. This sequence encodes CASSSDRTAEETQYF.